This T cell receptor (beta chain) emerged from a study of control samples from healthy donors and cancer patients. Sequenced by immunoSEQ multiplex PCR; TCRdb stores in-frame clones only, minus some. Of roughly 130,000 clones in the sample, 80% to 95% were seen once. Per the germline V gene, CDR1 is SGHDN and CDR2 is FVKESK. V lost 0 bases, J lost 4 bases, and 11 bases stayed unmatched. This CDR3 has 17 residues. The chain joins TRBV14 to TRBJ1-2, with TRBD1 matching 7 bases. Sequencing was performed on blood. This sequence was found in a man aged 30 to 39 in good health. CDR3 loop: CASSQERLGDSLYGYTF. DNA for the CDR3: TGTGCCAGCAGCCAAGAACGGTTGGGGGACAGCCTCTATGGCTACACCTTC.